Shown below are 14 T cell receptor beta chains from a single sample sequenced in a study of shared clonotypes between healthy human individuals. TCRdb keeps only in-frame clones here, not all; method: immunoSEQ multiplex PCR. The sample has about 480,000 clones, about 79% seen once; the top ten hold around 13%. The specimen sequenced was PBMCs. The receptors stem from a woman aged 40 to 49 in good health. Some clones in this sample may be carry-over from other donors' samples.

The chain joins TRBV6-1 to TRBJ2-4; D remains unclear. This CDR3 spans 14 amino acids. The V gene lost 6 bases and the J gene lost 5 bases, with 14 bases spanning the gap. Germline V lookup: CDR1 MNHNS, CDR2 SASEGT. The CDR3 DNA sequence: TGTGCCAGCAGCGAGGAGACTCATCAAAACATTCAGTACTTC. Translated: CASSEETHQNIQYF.

This clone came up many times. J is TRBJ2-5 and V is TRBV18; D is unresolved. V gave up 4 bases and J gave up 6 bases, with 15 bases separating them. Germline V gene sequence: CDR1 KGHSH, CDR2 LQKENI. CDR3 length: 14 amino acids. The CDR3 is CASSLEDARKTQYF. The CDR3 DNA follows: TGTGCCAGCTCACTAGAGGACGCGCGGAAGACCCAGTACTTC.

The chain couples TRBV9 to TRBJ2-5, with no clear D. V was pared by 0 bases and J by 5 bases, with 8 bases between. Germline values: CDR1 SGDLS, CDR2 YYNGEE. The CDR3 has 13 residues. Here the CDR3 reads CASSVDGWETQYF. The DNA for the CDR3 is TGTGCCAGCAGCGTAGATGGCTGGGAGACCCAGTACTTC.

The chain links TRBV7-9 to TRBJ1-4; maybe TRBD1 (6 bases). Germline-derived CDR1 and CDR2 are SEHNR and FQNEAQ (reference sequence). V lost 2 bases and J 6 bases, leaving 13 bases between the germline ends. The CDR3 spans 15 residues. The CDR3 sequence: CASSLLPGEHEKLFF. The CDR3 DNA is TGTGCCAGCAGCTTATTACCAGGGGAACATGAAAAACTGTTTTTT. The whole variable domain, remainder taken from reference TRBV7-9 and TRBJ1-4, is DTGVSQNPRHKITKRGQNVTFRCDPISEHNRLYWYRQTLGQGPEFLTYFQNEAQLEKSRLLSDRFSAERPKGSFSTLEIQRTEQGDSAMYLCASSLLPGEHEKLFFGSGTQLSVL.

The J gene is TRBJ2-1, the V gene TRBV28; TRBD2 is a possible D gene (6 bases). The V gene lost 7 bases and the J gene lost 1 base, with 11 bases spanning the gap. The CDR3 extends over 14 amino acids. The germline V gene has CDR1 MDHEN and CDR2 SYDVKM. The CDR3 DNA is TGTGCCAGCAATCGACGGGAGTCCTACAATGAGCAGTTCTTC. The encoded protein is CASNRRESYNEQFF.

J is TRBJ2-3 and V is TRBV4-2; 8 bases match TRBD2. Unmatched junction bases numbered 9, after V lost 3 bases and J lost 4 bases. Per germline, CDR1 LGHNA and CDR2 YNFKEQ. The CDR3 loop spans 16 amino acids. CDR3 sequence reads: CASSQAGTSPSDTQYF. In DNA, the CDR3 is TGTGCCAGCAGCCAGGCCGGGACTAGTCCCTCAGATACGCAGTATTTT.

The J gene is TRBJ2-7, the V gene TRBV9; D gene ambiguous. The CDR3 runs 14 residues. Germline V gene lookup returns CDR1 SGDLS and CDR2 YYNGEE. V lost 0 bases and J 0 bases, leaving 7 bases between the germline ends. The CDR3, as DNA: TGTGCCAGCAGCGTAGGCTCTAGCTCCTACGAGCAGTACTTC. Translated: CASSVGSSSYEQYF.

This clone came up a few times. This chain links TRBV7-2 with TRBJ2-3, with 8 bases that match TRBD1. Trimming cost V 2 bases and J 4 bases; bases outside gene matches: 8. The CDR3 is 16 residues long. Germline V lookup: CDR1 SGHTA, CDR2 FQGNSA. Here the CDR3 reads CASSLSGRGLADTQYF. The CDR3 DNA is TGTGCCAGCAGCTTAAGTGGCAGGGGGCTGGCAGATACGCAGTATTTT.

The chain uses TRBV4-1 and TRBJ1-1, with 7 bases aligning to TRBD1. CDR1 and CDR2 from the germline V gene are MGHRA and YSYEKL. Trimming removed 4 bases from V and 0 bases from J; junction bases left unmatched: 23. The CDR3 has 21 residues. In DNA, the CDR3 is TGCGCCAGCAGCCCCCTTGGGACTCCGGGACAGCCCGATCTTATGAACACTGAAGCTTTCTTT. Translation: CASSPLGTPGQPDLMNTEAFF.

The genes are TRBV27 and TRBJ2-1; TRBD2 aligns across 8 bases. J lost 6 bases, V lost 7 bases, and 17 bases had no gene match. The CDR3 has 17 amino acids. Germline V gives CDR1 MNHEY, CDR2 SMNVEV (reference sequence). CDR3 in amino acids: CASIPVGAERGFNEQFF. The CDR3 nucleotides read TGTGCCAGCATTCCCGTCGGGGCTGAGCGGGGGTTCAATGAGCAGTTCTTC.

The chain employs TRBV11-2 and TRBJ2-7, with a possible D match to TRBD1 (5 bases). The CDR3 covers 14 residues. Trimming took off 6 bases at V and 1 base at J, with 13 bases between the two ends. Germline V gene sequence: CDR1 SGHAT, CDR2 FQNNGV. CDR3 amino acids: CASSFFDRSYEQYF. The CDR3 DNA reads TGTGCCAGCAGTTTCTTTGACAGATCCTACGAGCAGTACTTC.

The DNA for the CDR3 is TGTGCCAGTAGTATAGGCGGGATCGGCTACGAGCAGTACTTC. Translation: CASSIGGIGYEQYF. The chain employs TRBV19 and TRBJ2-7; maybe TRBD2 (6 bases). The CDR3 totals 14 residues. Trimming left V 1 base short and J 3 bases short, with 10 bases between. Germline CDR1 is LNHDA and CDR2 is SQIVND (reference sequence). The variable domain in full, with the rest retrieved from reference TRBV19 and TRBJ2-7, is DGGITQSPKYLFRKEGQNVTLSCEQNLNHDAMYWYRQDPGQGLRLIYYSQIVNDFQKGDIAEGYSVSREKKESFPLTVTSAQKNPTAFYLCASSIGGIGYEQYFGPGTRLTVT.

Comments on this clone: One end of the junction fails to match germline, which may point to a read error. The chain joins TRBV4-1 to TRBJ2-7, with 10 bases identical to TRBD1. Germline V gene sequence: CDR1 MGHRA, CDR2 YSYEKL. This CDR3 is built from 14 residues. CDR3 DNA sequence: TGCGTCAGCAGACCGGGACAGGGGTCAATCGAGCAGTACTTC. It encodes CVSRPGQGSIEQYF.

In this sample, this clone turned up many times. Other DNA sequences in this specimen translate into the identical CDR3. The rearrangement uses TRBV30 and TRBJ2-7, with D possibly matching TRBD1 (6 bases). CDR1 and CDR2 from the germline V gene are GTSNPN and SVGIG (reference sequence). V gave up 7 bases and J gave up 4 bases, with 14 bases separating them. The CDR3 contains 12 residues. CDR3 in amino acids: CASRTAWYEQYF. DNA of the CDR3: TGTGCCTCAAGGACAGCATGGTACGAGCAGTACTTC.